This T cell receptor (beta chain) was found in a study of blood T cell repertoires in COVID-19. Study-level background: COVID-19 samples from acute and convalescent phases originated in the United States, Italy and Spain.

V lost 5 bases, J lost 4 bases, and 4 bases stayed unmatched. Germline V gene data show CDR1 as SGHTA and CDR2 as FQGNSA. The CDR3 has 13 residues. Sequencing was performed with immunoSEQ multiplex PCR; in TCRdb, only in-frame clones are kept and a portion is missing. Among roughly 220,000 clones listed, around four fifths were seen once. The sequencing sample was made of peripheral blood. The chain links TRBV7-2 to TRBJ1-1; the match to TRBD1 covers 7 bases. This receptor was identified in a man aged 25 to 40 with active or convalescent COVID-19. In nucleotides, the CDR3 is TGTGCCAGCAGCCGTGACAGGGTCACTGAAGCTTTCTTT. Translated: CASSRDRVTEAFF. The full variable domain, in which reference TRBV7-2 and TRBJ1-1 provide the parts outside the CDR3, is GAGVSQSPSNKVTEKGKDVELRCDPISGHTALYWYRQSLGQGLEFLIYFQGNSAPDKSGLPSDRFSAERTGGSVSTLTIQRTQQEDSAVYLCASSRDRVTEAFFGQGTRLTVV.